Listed below are T cell receptor beta chains from one sample, sequenced in a study of cytomegalovirus exposure and HLA in healthy donors. Clones were read by immunoSEQ multiplex PCR, and TCRdb kept only the in-frame ones, dropping some. The data contain approximately 150,000 clones, 73% of them singletons. The sample consisted of PBMCs. The receptor source for this set is a woman between 18 and 30 years old in good health and CMV-seronegative. The CDR3 runs from the conserved cysteine through the conserved F or W. A D gene is named only where the DNA matches it firmly. Part of the rows lack a size; the others show once, few, many or a class for expanded clones.

d_call j_call v_call clone_size cdr3_aa cdr3_nt
TRBD2 TRBJ2-2 TRBV5-4 - CASSLGLARNTGELFF TGTGCCAGCAGCTTGGGACTAGCCAGGAACACCGGGGAGCTGTTTTTT
- TRBJ1-5 TRBV4-2 - CASSQDYSNQPQHF TGTGCCAGCAGCCAAGACTATAGCAATCAGCCCCAGCATTTT
- TRBJ2-3 TRBV5-6 - CASSSGRADTQYF TGTGCCAGCAGCTCGGGTCGAGCAGATACGCAGTATTTT
- TRBJ2-7 TRBV6-6 - CASSYSREQYF TGTGCCAGCAGTTACAGCAGGGAGCAGTACTTC
TRBD1 TRBJ2-7 TRBV6-5 - CASSYNAGGYEQYF TGTGCCAGCAGTTACAACGCAGGGGGCTACGAGCAGTACTTC
TRBD2 TRBJ2-5 TRBV7-8 - CASSSRLAGEETQYF TGTGCCAGCAGCTCGAGACTAGCGGGAGAAGAGACCCAGTACTTC
TRBD2 TRBJ2-3 TRBV4-2 - CASSQDGIAGGTDTQYF TGTGCCAGCAGCCAAGATGGAATCGCGGGGGGCACAGATACGCAGTATTTT
TRBD1 TRBJ2-2 TRBV11-2 - CASSQRDRDTGELFF TGTGCCAGCAGTCAACGGGACAGGGACACCGGGGAGCTGTTTTTT
TRBD2 TRBJ2-2 TRBV9 - CASSNPDAKERLAGQYTGELFF TGTGCCAGCAGCAACCCCGATGCAAAAGAGCGACTAGCGGGTCAATATACCGGGGAGCTGTTTTTT
TRBD2 TRBJ2-1 TRBV6-5 - CASSRLAESEQFF TGTGCCAGCAGTAGACTAGCCGAGAGTGAGCAGTTCTTC
- TRBJ2-3 TRBV4-1 - CASSRTAGDTQYF TGCGCCAGCAGCCGCACGGCGGGGGATACGCAGTATTTT
- TRBJ1-1 TRBV14 - CASSSREGESTEAFF TGTGCCAGCTCCTCAAGGGAAGGGGAATCCACTGAAGCTTTCTTT
- TRBJ1-3 TRBV28 - CASSLRPPRGSGNTIYF TGTGCCAGCAGTTTAAGACCCCCCCGGGGCTCTGGAAACACCATATATTTT
- TRBJ2-6 TRBV5-4 - CASSLRRDGANVLTF TGTGCCAGCAGCTTGAGGAGGGATGGGGCCAACGTCCTGACTTTC
- TRBJ2-5 TRBV19 - CASSTTGTYQETQYF TGTGCCAGTAGTACCACAGGCACATACCAAGAGACCCAGTACTTC
TRBD1 TRBJ2-6 TRBV18 - CASSPSYAGGTVGGANVLTF TGTGCCAGCTCACCATCATATGCAGGGGGCACTGTAGGTGGGGCCAACGTCCTGACTTTC
TRBD1 TRBJ2-3 TRBV30 - CAWSTGTGARSQYF TGTGCCTGGAGCACCGGGACAGGGGCAAGATCGCAGTATTTT
TRBD1 TRBJ1-6 TRBV7-2 - CASSSGTANSPLHF TGTGCCAGCAGCTCCGGGACAGCGAATTCACCCCTCCACTTT
- TRBJ1-1 TRBV21-1 - CASSKGSRGPLLVVMNTEAFF TGTGCCAGCAGCAAGGGTTCGAGAGGGCCCCTTTTAGTGGTCATGAACACTGAAGCTTTCTTT
TRBD1 TRBJ1-4 TRBV18 once CASSPGQGEEKLFF TGTGCCAGCTCACCCGGACAGGGGGAAGAAAAACTGTTTTTT
- TRBJ2-5 TRBV9 once CASSPPRGETQYF TGTGCCAGCAGCCCCCCCCGGGGAGAGACCCAGTACTTC
- TRBJ1-1 TRBV11-2 - CASSSRQQVNTEAFF TGTGCCAGCAGCTCTAGACAGCAGGTGAACACTGAAGCTTTCTTT
- TRBJ1-2 TRBV5-4 - CASSLDLGGQGGYTF TGTGCCAGCAGCTTGGACCTCGGGGGGCAAGGGGGCTACACCTTC
TRBD2 TRBJ2-3 TRBV11-3 - CASSQAGIRDTQYF TGTGCCAGCAGCCAAGCGGGAATTCGTGATACGCAGTATTTT
TRBD1 TRBJ1-2 TRBV5-1 few CASSLASGGKNGYTF TGCGCCAGCAGCTTGGCCTCAGGGGGCAAGAATGGCTACACCTTC
- TRBJ1-2 TRBV6-4 - CASSDSQGSRGYTF TGTGCCAGCAGTGACTCCCAGGGATCGCGGGGCTACACCTTC
- TRBJ1-5 TRBV5-6 few CASSLRSSFQPQHF TGTGCCAGCAGCTTGAGATCGAGTTTTCAGCCCCAGCATTTT
- TRBJ1-6 TRBV4-3 few CASSQVYGQYNSPLHF TGCGCCAGCAGCCAAGTTTATGGACAGTATAATTCACCCCTCCACTTT
- TRBJ2-1 TRBV4-3 - CASSQGDSYNEQFF TGCGCCAGCAGCCAAGGCGACTCCTACAATGAGCAGTTCTTC
- TRBJ1-2 TRBV7-3 few CASSLVSGDGYTF TGTGCCAGCAGCTTAGTGTCAGGGGATGGCTACACCTTC
TRBD1 TRBJ2-5 TRBV5-4 - CASSLVGQKETQYF TGTGCCAGCAGCTTGGTGGGACAGAAAGAGACCCAGTACTTC
TRBD1 TRBJ1-4 TRBV7-9 few CASSSRQGEGEKLFF TGTGCCAGCAGCTCAAGACAGGGGGAAGGTGAAAAACTGTTTTTT
- TRBJ2-1 TRBV27 - CASSSLGEYNEQFF TGTGCCAGCAGTTCTCTGGGCGAATACAATGAGCAGTTCTTC
TRBD2 TRBJ2-1 TRBV7-2 - CASSLERGLAEYNEQFF TGTGCCAGCAGCTTAGAGAGAGGACTAGCGGAATACAATGAGCAGTTCTTC
TRBD2 TRBJ2-7 TRBV6-6 - CASSYRAGAQSREQYF TGTGCCAGCAGTTACCGAGCGGGGGCGCAATCTAGGGAGCAGTACTTC
- TRBJ1-1 TRBV6-5 - CASSSGPRGSTEAFF TGTGCCAGCAGTTCCGGGCCCCGGGGGAGCACTGAAGCTTTCTTT
- TRBJ2-1 TRBV9 - CASSSRDSEQFF TGTGCCAGCAGCTCCCGGGACTCCGAGCAGTTCTTC
TRBD2 TRBJ2-2 TRBV19 - CASSIDEGLAGVGGELFF TGTGCCAGTAGTATAGATGAAGGACTAGCGGGGGTGGGTGGGGAGCTGTTTTTT
- TRBJ1-6 TRBV6-1 - CASSGRTGRNSPLHF TGTGCCAGCAGTGGCCGAACAGGGCGGAATTCACCCCTCCACTTT
TRBD2 TRBJ2-5 TRBV18 few CASSRGGSGETQYF TGTGCCAGCTCCCGGGGCGGGAGTGGTGAGACCCAGTACTTC
TRBD1 TRBJ2-7 TRBV5-6 - CASSLGGQGSYEQYF TGTGCCAGCAGCTTGGGTGGACAGGGATCCTACGAGCAGTACTTC
TRBD2 TRBJ2-3 TRBV9 - CASSVGLAGTDTQYF TGTGCCAGCAGCGTAGGACTAGCGGGCACAGATACGCAGTATTTT
- TRBJ1-1 TRBV4-3 - CASSQEAVVNTEAFF TGCGCCAGCAGCCAAGAGGCAGTGGTCAACACTGAAGCTTTCTTT
- TRBJ1-1 TRBV9 - CASSVGGTQNTEAFF TGTGCCAGCAGCGTCGGGGGTACTCAGAACACTGAAGCTTTCTTT
TRBD2 TRBJ2-1 TRBV5-6 - CASGLAGGLEQFF TGTGCCAGCGGACTAGCGGGAGGCCTTGAGCAGTTCTTC
TRBD1 TRBJ1-5 TRBV7-8 - CASSPDRVYNQPQHF TGTGCCAGCAGCCCCGACAGGGTCTACAATCAGCCCCAGCATTTT